The next 24 T cell receptor beta chains were all read from a single sample in a study of blood T cells in healthy people across ages (dated by TCRdb to the mid-2010s). Library generation was performed with 5' RACE. Data came from an Illumina HiSeq 2500. The second PCR ran for roughly 7 to 11 cycles and used a J-beta primer mix along with a sample-barcoded 5' primer. Using fastp trimming at Q25 and MiXCR clonotype assembly, TCRdb reanalyzed the public sequencing data and kept in-frame beta chains. Records with the same CDR3 protein are collapsed into one entry carrying the most frequent genes and DNA. The sample yields under 750,000 distinct CDR3 sequences; 40% to 55% were counted once. The top ten hold 20% to 25% of the sample. Sequenced sample: blood. These receptors were taken from a man older than 75 in good health.

The gene calls are TRBV20-1 and TRBJ2-1; D is uncertain. Germline CDR1 is DFQATT and CDR2 is SNEGSKA (reference sequence). Trimming took 3 bases from V and 9 from J, leaving 9 bases between them. CDR3 length: 11 amino acids. For the CDR3, the DNA is TGCAGTGCTAGCCCGAAGGGTGAGCAGTTCTTC. This gives the protein CSASPKGEQFF.

The rearrangement links TRBV15 to TRBJ1-6; no clear D. V was shortened by 1 base and J by 8 bases, with 12 bases between the two germline ends. The germline CDR1 and CDR2 sequences are LNHNV and YYDKDF (reference sequence). The CDR3 runs 15 residues. This CDR3 is CATSRGPTRDSPLHF. CDR3 bases: TGTGCCACCAGCAGAGGCCCTACGAGGGATTCACCCCTCCACTTT.

The chain combines TRBV20-1 with TRBJ1-4; 7 nucleotides line up with TRBD1. J was trimmed by 8 bases and V by 3 bases; bases with no gene match: 12. The CDR3 sequence is 15 residues long. Germline V gene data show CDR1 as DFQATT and CDR2 as SNEGSKA (reference sequence). The CDR3 nucleotides read TGCAGTGCTAGTCAAGGGGGCCCAAGAGGAGAAAAACTGTTTTTT. It codes for CSASQGGPRGEKLFF.

The chain joins TRBV6-5 to TRBJ2-7; 7 bases match TRBD2. CDR1 MNHEY and CDR2 SVGAGI come from the germline V gene. The CDR3 is made up of 15 amino acids. The junction had 9 bases not matched to a gene; V was cut back by 0 bases and J by 7 bases. CDR3 sequence reads: CASSYSAGPRNEQYF. As DNA, the CDR3 is TGTGCCAGCAGTTACTCAGCGGGGCCTAGGAATGAGCAGTACTTC.

This chain links TRBV12-3 or TRBV12-4 with TRBJ2-7, with TRBD2 as a possible D gene (5 bases). This CDR3 contains 13 residues. The V gene lost 5 bases and the J gene lost 2 bases, with 10 bases spanning the gap. In DNA form, the CDR3 reads TGTGCCAGCAGTGCCACGGGAACCTACGAGCAGTACTTC. Translation gives CASSATGTYEQYF.

The CDR3 nucleotides read TGCAGTGCTAGGGAGATACGGGGGGGGCCTCCCTACACAGATACGCAGTATTTT. Translating it yields CSAREIRGGPPYTDTQYF. V usage is TRBV20-1 and J usage is TRBJ2-3; 8 bases fit TRBD2. CDR3 size: 18 residues. Losses at the gene ends were 3 bases for V and 2 bases for J; bases not matched to a gene: 16. CDR1 is DFQATT and CDR2 is SNEGSKA in the germline V gene (reference sequence).

V gene TRBV6-7 combines with J gene TRBJ2-2; 10 nucleotides line up with TRBD1. TRBV6-7 is placed among ORFs of uncertain function. The CDR3 is 15 residues long. The J segment lost 6 bases and the V segment lost 4 bases, leaving 5 bases of the junction unmatched. The CDR3 DNA follows: TGTGCCAGCAGTTGCCGGGACAGGGGTTCCGGGGAGCTGTTTTTT. Translating it yields CASSCRDRGSGELFF.

The sample holds a few counts of this clonotype. This chain connects TRBV7-2 to TRBJ2-7, with TRBD2 matching over 16 bases. With 3 bases clipped from V and 1 base from J, the junction kept 3 bases outside the gene matches. The CDR3 is 17 residues long. Germline CDR1 reads SGHTA; CDR2 reads FQGNSA. The CDR3 spells CASSFGTSGRVSYEQYF. CDR3 sequence (DNA): TGTGCCAGCAGCTTCGGGACTAGCGGGAGGGTGTCCTACGAGCAGTACTTC.

This clonotype occurred many times. This sequence joins TRBV6-2 or TRBV6-3 and TRBJ1-4; D not certain. Germline CDR1 reads MNHEY; CDR2 reads SVGEGT. The V end was cut by 7 bases, the J end by 0 bases, with 9 bases between. The CDR3 spans 14 residues. The CDR3 DNA follows: TGTGCCAGCACGCGGGATGCAACTAATGAAAAACTGTTTTTT. It encodes CASTRDATNEKLFF.

This clonotype came up once. The genes are TRBV20-1 and TRBJ1-5; the D gene is possibly TRBD1 (6 bases). Germline CDR1 reads DFQATT; CDR2 reads SNEGSKA (reference sequence). The V gene lost 3 bases and the J gene lost 7 bases, with 16 bases spanning the gap. The CDR3 spans 14 residues. The CDR3 reads CSARGGWEGQPQHF. The CDR3 coding sequence is TGCAGTGCTAGGGGGGGCTGGGAGGGGCAGCCCCAGCATTTT.

V is TRBV5-5 and J is TRBJ1-4, with 7 bases identical to TRBD1. The CDR3 runs to 14 residues. The V gene end was trimmed by 3 bases and the J gene end by 7 bases; junction bases not matched to a gene: 6. The germline V gene encodes CDR1 SGHKS and CDR2 YYEKEE (reference sequence). CDR3 coding DNA: TGTGCCAGCAGCTCCGGGACAGTCTCTGAAAAACTGTTTTTT. This encodes CASSSGTVSEKLFF.

A note on this clonotype: Germline is not matched at one junction end, which may reflect a read error. The chain recombines TRBV19 with TRBJ2-4, with 7 positions matching TRBD1. The J call may not be correct, given that the DNA end is closer to TRBJ2-7. Germline values: CDR1 LNHDA, CDR2 SQIVND (reference sequence). The CDR3 extends over 12 amino acids. In DNA, the CDR3 is TGTGTCAGTAGCCCGACAGGGCACGAGCAGTACTTC. It is translated as CVSSPTGHEQYF.

The genes are TRBV27 and TRBJ2-7; 8 bases align to TRBD1. Germline lookup yields CDR1 MNHEY and CDR2 SMNVEV (reference sequence). V was pared by 3 bases and J by 0 bases, with 4 bases of the junction left unmatched. This CDR3 comprises 15 residues. The CDR3 sequence is CASSFRQGASYEQYF. The CDR3 coding sequence is TGTGCCAGCAGTTTCAGGCAGGGGGCCTCCTACGAGCAGTACTTC.

The CDR3 loop is CASSSLAGGRFEQFF. CDR3 DNA: TGCGCCAGCAGCTCTTTAGCGGGGGGTCGATTCGAGCAGTTCTTC. V usage is TRBV4-1 and J usage is TRBJ2-1; 10 nucleotides match TRBD2. The CDR3 loop spans 15 amino acids. Germline CDR1 and CDR2: MGHRA and YSYEKL. V dropped 5 bases and J dropped 10; count of bases not matched to a gene: 11.

Details on this clonotype: The junction differs from germline at one of its ends, possibly a read error. The chain recombines TRBV5-1 with TRBJ2-3, with 11 bases identical to TRBD1. Per germline, CDR1 SGHRS and CDR2 YFSETQ. The CDR3 has 16 residues. The CDR3 region has the DNA TGCGCCAACAGCTTGTCAGGACAGGGGGCAATAGATACGCAGTATTTT. Translation: CANSLSGQGAIDTQYF.

This clonotype has more than one count but fewer than ten. The CDR3 DNA is TGTGCCAGCAGCCTTTATAGCAATCAGCCCCAGCATTTT. Residues: CASSLYSNQPQHF. This chain joins TRBV13 and TRBJ1-5; no clear D. This CDR3 is 13 amino acids long. V lost 5 bases to trimming and J lost 0 bases, with 5 bases between them. Germline CDR1 and CDR2: PRHDT and FYEKMQ (reference sequence).

The chain employs TRBV20-1 and TRBJ2-3; tentatively, D is TRBD1 (5 bases). V was pared by 5 bases and J by 0 bases, with 12 bases between. The CDR3 has 14 residues. Per the germline V gene, CDR1 is DFQATT and CDR2 is SNEGSKA (reference sequence). CDR3 nucleotide sequence: TGCAGTGCTGTCGGACAATCTAGCACAGATACGCAGTATTTT. Its translation is CSAVGQSSTDTQYF.

This clonotype was seen ten or more times. This chain links TRBV6-6 with TRBJ2-3, with 10 bases matching TRBD2. V gave up 6 bases and J gave up 4 bases; unmatched junction bases: 1. In germline, CDR1 is MNHNY, CDR2 SVGAGI (reference sequence). The CDR3 runs 13 residues. CDR3 DNA: TGTGCCAGCAGAGCGGGGGGGGCAGATACGCAGTATTTT. Translating gives CASRAGGADTQYF.

V gene TRBV20-1 combines with J gene TRBJ1-1; 10 bases are a match to TRBD1. V dropped 5 bases and J dropped 1; count of bases not matched to a gene: 7. The CDR3 loop spans 15 amino acids. Germline V gives CDR1 DFQATT, CDR2 SNEGSKA (reference sequence). CDR3 region: CSAVRQGAANTEAFF. CDR3 sequence (DNA): TGCAGTGCTGTTAGACAGGGGGCAGCGAACACTGAAGCTTTCTTT.

The chain combines TRBV6-2 or TRBV6-3 with TRBJ2-1, with 7 positions matching TRBD1. CDR1 and CDR2 (germline): MNHEY, SVGEGT. Trimming took 6 bases from V and 2 from J; bases not matched to a gene: 10. CDR3 length: 16 residues. This CDR3 reads CASRPTAGTAYNEQFF. The CDR3 DNA sequence: TGTGCCAGCAGGCCTACCGCCGGGACAGCCTACAATGAGCAGTTCTTC.

The rearrangement links TRBV7-2 to TRBJ2-7, with 9 positions matching TRBD1. Germline loops: CDR1 SGHTA, CDR2 FQGNSA. V lost 4 bases and J lost 0; bases outside the gene matches: 7. The CDR3 contains 16 residues. The CDR3 here is CASSWGQGRGSYEQYF. The CDR3 DNA sequence: TGTGCCAGCAGCTGGGGACAGGGTCGCGGCTCCTACGAGCAGTACTTC.

A few counts support this clonotype. The J gene is TRBJ2-1, the V gene TRBV6-2 or TRBV6-3, with 9 positions matching TRBD1. There are 18 residues in the CDR3. V was clipped by 6 bases and J by 4 bases; unmatched bases: 16. CDR1 and CDR2 (germline): MNHEY, SVGEGT. CDR3 amino acids: CASRPASPTGQGYNEQFF. The DNA for the CDR3 is TGTGCCAGCAGACCGGCCTCCCCGACGGGACAGGGATACAATGAGCAGTTCTTC.

This rearrangement joins TRBV7-2 to TRBJ2-1; 8 bases align to TRBD2. Germline values: CDR1 SGHTA, CDR2 FQGNSA. The length of the CDR3 is 15 residues. V trimming: 2 bases; J trimming: 6 bases; junction bases outside the gene matches: 6. In DNA form, the CDR3 reads TGTGCCAGCAGCTTATTAGCGGGGTATCGCAATGAGCAGTTCTTC. Translation: CASSLLAGYRNEQFF.

This clonotype was counted many times. V usage is TRBV9 and J usage is TRBJ2-1, with 8 bases that match TRBD1. The CDR3 has 15 amino acids. Germline assignment: CDR1 SGDLS and CDR2 YYNGEE. The ends lost 2 bases at V and 0 bases at J; junction bases unmatched: 1. CDR3: CASSVTGGSYNEQFF. DNA for the CDR3: TGTGCCAGCAGCGTTACAGGGGGCTCCTACAATGAGCAGTTCTTC. The whole variable domain, remainder taken from reference TRBV9 and TRBJ2-1, is DSGVTQTPKHLITATGQRVTLRCSPRSGDLSVYWYQQSLDQGLQFLIQYYNGEERAKGNILERFSAQQFPDLHSELNLSSLELGDSALYFCASSVTGGSYNEQFFGPGTRLTVL.